These 10 T cell receptor beta chains were sequenced from one sample in a study of cytomegalovirus exposure and HLA in healthy donors. PCR used 60 Vbeta primers and 13 Jbeta primers. The table came from immunoSEQ multiplex PCR; TCRdb's copy has only in-frame clones and leaves some out. The table lists 150,000 to 200,000 clones, about 80% of them singletons, with roughly 1.1% in the top ten. Sequenced input: PBMCs. These receptors originate from a woman in her 40s in good health and CMV-seronegative.

The rearrangement links TRBV28 to TRBJ2-1; possible D gene TRBD1, 6 bases. V was clipped by 6 bases and J by 2 bases, with 11 bases between them. The CDR3 extends over 14 amino acids. Germline V lookup: CDR1 MDHEN, CDR2 SYDVKM. As DNA, the CDR3 is TGTGCCAGCAGAGGGGGTCTAGCCTACAATGAGCAGTTCTTC. Protein sequence: CASRGGLAYNEQFF.

This clone was observed a single time. The genes are TRBV10-3 and TRBJ2-2; 16 bases agree with TRBD2. Germline CDR1 and CDR2: ENHRY and SYGVKD. Trimming cost V 3 bases and J 6 bases; bases outside gene matches: 10. This CDR3 has 19 residues. CDR3 region: CAISDRSPGLAGGSGELFF. CDR3 bases: TGTGCCATCAGTGATCGGTCCCCGGGACTAGCGGGAGGGTCCGGGGAGCTGTTTTTT.

V and J are TRBV5-4 and TRBJ2-1; TRBD2 might be the D (5 bases). This CDR3 spans 14 amino acids. With 0 bases removed from V and 8 bases from J, the gap between germline ends came to 12 bases. Germline V gives CDR1 SGHNT, CDR2 YYREEE (reference sequence). In nucleotides, the CDR3 is TGTGCCAGCAGCTTGGAGCGAGCGGTAGATGAGCAGTTCTTC. As protein: CASSLERAVDEQFF.

The chain carries TRBV7-2 and TRBJ1-2; 7 bases agree with TRBD1. Germline CDR1 is SGHTA and CDR2 is FQGNSA. V shed 6 bases, J shed 0 bases, and the junction held 7 bases outside the gene matches. The CDR3 contains 15 residues. The CDR3 DNA sequence: TGTGCCAGCAGTTCTTGGGACAGTCCTAACTATGGCTACACCTTC. This translates into CASSSWDSPNYGYTF.

CDR3 sequence: CATGRGSNQPQHF. CDR3 sequence (DNA): TGTGCCACCGGTAGGGGAAGCAATCAGCCCCAGCATTTT. The chain recombines TRBV7-8 with TRBJ1-5, with D tentatively TRBD1 (5 bases). The CDR3 is 13 amino acids. The germline gives CDR1 SGHVS, CDR2 FQNEAQ. The germline V and J ends were trimmed by 10 bases and 1 base, with 11 bases remaining between them.

CDR3 bases: TGCGCCAGCAGCCCGGCCACGGCTAGCGGGACAGATACGCAGTATTTT. Encoded protein: CASSPATASGTDTQYF. This chain connects TRBV4-3 to TRBJ2-3, with TRBD2 matching over 8 bases. This CDR3 is built from 16 residues. In germline, CDR1 is LGHNA, CDR2 YSLEER. Germline trimming cut 4 bases from V and 3 bases from J; bases unmatched to any gene: 9.

This clone turned up a few times. This rearrangement joins TRBV2 to TRBJ1-2; TRBD1 is a possible D gene (5 bases). Germline V gene data show CDR1 as SNHLY and CDR2 as FYNNEI. V was shortened by 5 bases and J by 4 bases, with 11 bases between the two germline ends. CDR3 length: 13 residues. The CDR3 bases are TGTGCCAGCAGTAATGACAGACTCTATGGCTACACCTTC. Amino acid sequence: CASSNDRLYGYTF.

This clone was recorded a few times. The CDR3 spells CASSSPSGRGQETQYF. The CDR3 DNA reads TGTGCCAGCAGCTCCCCAAGCGGGAGGGGGCAAGAGACCCAGTACTTC. The chain combines TRBV7-2 with TRBJ2-5; 10 nucleotides align to TRBD2. Trimming removed 4 bases from V and 2 bases from J; junction bases left unmatched: 7. CDR3 length: 16 amino acids. Germline V gene sequence: CDR1 SGHTA, CDR2 FQGNSA.

This clone was seen a handful of times. The gene calls are TRBV2 and TRBJ2-1, with a possible D match to TRBD2 (5 bases). The CDR3 sequence is 13 residues long. Trimming shortened V by 2 bases and J by 4 bases, and 6 bases separated the two germline ends. Looked up from germline, CDR1 is SNHLY and CDR2 is FYNNEI. CDR3 bases: TGTGCCAGCAGTGAAACGGGATACAATGAGCAGTTCTTC. Translation: CASSETGYNEQFF.

The chain carries TRBV28 and TRBJ2-1; D is ambiguous. The V gene lost 6 bases and the J gene lost 6 bases, with 9 bases spanning the gap. The V gene's germline CDR1 is MDHEN and CDR2 SYDVKM. CDR3 length equals 12 residues. CDR3 amino acids: CASSPPGNEQFF. CDR3 DNA: TGTGCCAGCAGCCCCCCGGGCAATGAGCAGTTCTTC.